Following are 11 T cell receptor beta chains from one sample sequenced in a study of blood T cell repertoires in COVID-19. Assay used: immunoSEQ multiplex PCR; TCRdb lists only in-frame clones, some missing. The sample shows roughly 150,000 clones, roughly four fifths of them seen only once. The specimen sequenced was PBMCs or T cells enriched from blood (not recorded which). The receptors were sampled from a man in his fifties or sixties who had recovered from COVID-19.

The rearrangement joins TRBV5-5 to TRBJ2-7; 7 bases agree with TRBD2. Germline loops: CDR1 SGHKS, CDR2 YYEKEE (reference sequence). The CDR3 extends over 18 amino acids. V lost 5 bases to trimming and J lost 4 bases; unmatched junction nucleotides: 21. The CDR3 protein is CASRSGGTATGRIYEQYF. The CDR3 region has the DNA TGTGCCAGCAGGTCGGGGGGAACGGCCACAGGTCGTATATACGAGCAGTACTTC.

The rearrangement joins TRBV4-2 to TRBJ1-6, with TRBD1 matching over 9 bases. CDR1 LGHNA and CDR2 YNFKEQ come from the germline V gene. The CDR3 runs to 15 residues. V was pared by 1 base and J by 10 bases, with 5 bases of the junction left unmatched. The CDR3 here is CASSQVGTGPSPLHF. The DNA for the CDR3 is TGTGCCAGCAGCCAAGTGGGGACAGGGCCCTCACCCCTCCACTTT.

The J gene is TRBJ1-1, the V gene TRBV7-9, with a tentative D call TRBD1 (6 bases). Trimming removed 8 bases at V and 1 base at J, with 14 bases between. Germline V lookup: CDR1 SEHNR, CDR2 FQNEAQ (reference sequence). This CDR3 region has 14 residues. Here the CDR3 reads CASLKSRGNTEAFF. The CDR3 bases are TGTGCCAGCCTCAAGAGCAGGGGGAACACTGAAGCTTTCTTT.

This clone was seen just once. V usage is TRBV7-9 and J usage is TRBJ2-7, with D tentatively TRBD2 (6 bases). Germline V CDR1 and CDR2: SEHNR, FQNEAQ (reference sequence). Trimming removed 8 bases at V and 3 bases at J, with 17 bases between. The CDR3 consists of 14 residues. The CDR3 region is CASSNYGGIYEQYF. DNA for the CDR3: TGTGCCAGCTCAAACTATGGGGGGATCTACGAGCAGTACTTC.

The V call is TRBV3-1 (or the pseudogene TRBV3-2), the J call TRBJ2-1, with 12 bases aligning to TRBD2. The V segment lost 0 bases and the J segment 6 bases; nucleotides outside the gene matches: 6. Germline V gene data show CDR1 as LGHDT and CDR2 as YNNKEL (reference sequence). The CDR3 spans 17 residues. In DNA form, the CDR3 reads TGTGCCAGCAGCCAAGATGTTGGACTAGCGGGGCGCAATGAGCAGTTCTTC. This codes for CASSQDVGLAGRNEQFF.

The chain combines TRBV18 with TRBJ1-1, with TRBD1 identical over 7 bases. The V segment lost 5 bases and the J segment 4 bases; nucleotides outside the gene matches: 7. The CDR3 runs 14 residues. CDR1 and CDR2 from the germline V gene are KGHSH and LQKENI. The CDR3 DNA follows: TGTGCCAGCTCAACTACAGGGGCGGGCACTGAAGCTTTCTTT. It yields the protein CASSTTGAGTEAFF.

The table lists this clone with a few counts. This sequence joins TRBV6-1 and TRBJ2-1; 11 bases agree with TRBD2. J lost 6 bases, V lost 0 bases, and 1 base had no gene match. Germline V gene sequence: CDR1 MNHNS, CDR2 SASEGT. This CDR3 comprises 15 residues. CDR3 in DNA: TGTGCCAGCAGTGAAGCTAGCGGGGGGGCCAATGAGCAGTTCTTC. Residues: CASSEASGGANEQFF.

This clone is a singleton in its sample. The CDR3: CASSQDYIQTAKFSYEQYF. The CDR3 DNA follows: TGCGCCAGCAGCCAAGATTATATACAGACGGCCAAGTTCTCCTACGAGCAGTACTTC. The chain joins TRBV4-1 to TRBJ2-7; D ambiguous. The germline V gene has CDR1 MGHRA and CDR2 YSYEKL. V was shortened by 0 bases and J by 0 bases, with 21 bases between the two germline ends. This CDR3 has 19 amino acids.

The rearrangement uses TRBV11-3 and TRBJ2-5; D unresolved. V gave up 1 base and J gave up 1 base, with 7 bases separating them. The CDR3 loop spans 14 amino acids. Germline CDR1 reads SGHNT; CDR2 reads YENEEA. The CDR3 DNA is TGTGCCAGCAGCTTAGGTCCGAGCCAAGAGACCCAGTACTTC. This sequence encodes CASSLGPSQETQYF.

CDR3 bases: TGTGCCAGCAGTCACAGGACAGGGAGGGTCGGGGAGCTGTTTTTT. Translated, it gives CASSHRTGRVGELFF. The chain has TRBV27 and TRBJ2-2; maybe TRBD1 (8 bases). Germline V gene lookup returns CDR1 MNHEY and CDR2 SMNVEV (reference sequence). The V and J ends lost 5 bases and 7 bases respectively, with 17 bases between them. The CDR3 extends over 15 amino acids.

The chain links TRBV10-3 to TRBJ2-2, with 9 positions matching TRBD2. V was pared by 6 bases and J by 5 bases, with 7 bases of the junction left unmatched. The CDR3 consists of 15 residues. The germline V gene has CDR1 ENHRY and CDR2 SYGVKD. CDR3 bases: TGTGCCATCAGGCCGGGACTAGCAGAAACCGGGGAGCTGTTTTTT. Translated: CAIRPGLAETGELFF.